The sequence of this T cell receptor (beta chain) was determined in a study of T cell repertoires in cytomegalovirus infection. Study summary: TCR beta signatures that were public indicated CMV infection and matching HLA type. The study, taken as a whole, reports: Carriers of CMV plus the relevant HLA were identified by cumulative public TCR beta family frequency. CMV-specific TCR beta clonotypes restricted by HLA-C were the ones dominating the ex vivo response.

Germline V gene lookup returns CDR1 LNHDA and CDR2 SQIVND (reference sequence). This CDR3 is built from 15 residues. Germline trimming cut 5 bases from V and 4 bases from J; bases unmatched to any gene: 8. TCRdb reprocessed the reads with MiXCR, giving one entry per CDR3 protein. The repertoire holds 110,000 to 150,000 distinct CDR3 sequences, about 32% seen once, with 52% in the top ten. This clonotype was seen many times. Antigen unknown. This sequence was found in a human donor in good health (CMV status not recorded). Some clones in this sample may be carry-over from other donors' samples. Sequenced here: CD8+ T cells from cultured PBMCs, sampled from culture after CMV antigen stimulation. The chain combines TRBV19 with TRBJ2-1, with 7 bases fitting TRBD2. The DNA of the CDR3 is TGTGCCAGTAGTCCCTTGGGGCGGGGGTACAATGAGCAGTTCTTC. Its translation: CASSPLGRGYNEQFF.